This TCR beta chain was identified during a study of early T cells in non-severe SARS-CoV-2 infection. Study at large: Sequencing input comprised bulk RNA from unsorted whole blood; chain pairing was not available.

The TCR library protocol attached unique molecular identifiers to the individual cDNA molecules. TCRdb re-called the 5' RACE reads through MiXCR, storing one row per CDR3 protein. Of tens of thousands of distinct CDR3 sequences listed, roughly 11% are singletons. This clonotype was obtained from an adult who was a healthcare worker with PCR-confirmed SARS-CoV-2 infection or an uninfected control (not recorded which). Sequenced: whole blood.

The CDR3 protein is CASSYSSPPDTQYF. DNA of the CDR3: TGTGCCAGCAGTTACTCTAGTCCCCCAGATACGCAGTATTTT. This rearrangement joins TRBV6-6 to TRBJ2-3; D not certain. Germline CDR1 MNHNY, CDR2 SVGAGI (reference sequence). V was clipped by 0 bases and J by 4 bases, with 8 bases between them. The CDR3 extends over 14 amino acids.